This TCR beta chain originates from a study of Ad26.COV2.S vaccination and SARS-CoV-2 variants. This clone was counted once. Regarding treatment: over 15 received Ad26.COV2.S at low or high dose, single or two shots; 5 received placebo; per-sample allocation not given. Samples analyzed were those drawn on day 63 after the first vaccine or placebo injection. Generated by immunoSEQ multiplex PCR, the TCRdb table keeps only in-frame clones and is missing some. Of about 350,000 clones in the sample, 75% to 90% were seen once. This sample comprised peripheral blood, obtained in a trial of Ad26.COV2.S vaccine versus placebo. This TCR was sampled from a person between 18 and 65 years old who received the Ad26.COV2.S COVID-19 vaccine or a placebo.

CDR3 residues: CAWSPGTDNQPQHF. As DNA, the CDR3 is TGTGCCTGGAGTCCAGGGACAGATAATCAGCCCCAGCATTTT. J is TRBJ1-5 and V is TRBV30, with TRBD1 matching 7 bases. Germline assignment: CDR1 GTSNPN and CDR2 SVGIG (reference sequence). The CDR3 totals 14 residues. V dropped 2 bases and J dropped 4; count of bases not matched to a gene: 5.